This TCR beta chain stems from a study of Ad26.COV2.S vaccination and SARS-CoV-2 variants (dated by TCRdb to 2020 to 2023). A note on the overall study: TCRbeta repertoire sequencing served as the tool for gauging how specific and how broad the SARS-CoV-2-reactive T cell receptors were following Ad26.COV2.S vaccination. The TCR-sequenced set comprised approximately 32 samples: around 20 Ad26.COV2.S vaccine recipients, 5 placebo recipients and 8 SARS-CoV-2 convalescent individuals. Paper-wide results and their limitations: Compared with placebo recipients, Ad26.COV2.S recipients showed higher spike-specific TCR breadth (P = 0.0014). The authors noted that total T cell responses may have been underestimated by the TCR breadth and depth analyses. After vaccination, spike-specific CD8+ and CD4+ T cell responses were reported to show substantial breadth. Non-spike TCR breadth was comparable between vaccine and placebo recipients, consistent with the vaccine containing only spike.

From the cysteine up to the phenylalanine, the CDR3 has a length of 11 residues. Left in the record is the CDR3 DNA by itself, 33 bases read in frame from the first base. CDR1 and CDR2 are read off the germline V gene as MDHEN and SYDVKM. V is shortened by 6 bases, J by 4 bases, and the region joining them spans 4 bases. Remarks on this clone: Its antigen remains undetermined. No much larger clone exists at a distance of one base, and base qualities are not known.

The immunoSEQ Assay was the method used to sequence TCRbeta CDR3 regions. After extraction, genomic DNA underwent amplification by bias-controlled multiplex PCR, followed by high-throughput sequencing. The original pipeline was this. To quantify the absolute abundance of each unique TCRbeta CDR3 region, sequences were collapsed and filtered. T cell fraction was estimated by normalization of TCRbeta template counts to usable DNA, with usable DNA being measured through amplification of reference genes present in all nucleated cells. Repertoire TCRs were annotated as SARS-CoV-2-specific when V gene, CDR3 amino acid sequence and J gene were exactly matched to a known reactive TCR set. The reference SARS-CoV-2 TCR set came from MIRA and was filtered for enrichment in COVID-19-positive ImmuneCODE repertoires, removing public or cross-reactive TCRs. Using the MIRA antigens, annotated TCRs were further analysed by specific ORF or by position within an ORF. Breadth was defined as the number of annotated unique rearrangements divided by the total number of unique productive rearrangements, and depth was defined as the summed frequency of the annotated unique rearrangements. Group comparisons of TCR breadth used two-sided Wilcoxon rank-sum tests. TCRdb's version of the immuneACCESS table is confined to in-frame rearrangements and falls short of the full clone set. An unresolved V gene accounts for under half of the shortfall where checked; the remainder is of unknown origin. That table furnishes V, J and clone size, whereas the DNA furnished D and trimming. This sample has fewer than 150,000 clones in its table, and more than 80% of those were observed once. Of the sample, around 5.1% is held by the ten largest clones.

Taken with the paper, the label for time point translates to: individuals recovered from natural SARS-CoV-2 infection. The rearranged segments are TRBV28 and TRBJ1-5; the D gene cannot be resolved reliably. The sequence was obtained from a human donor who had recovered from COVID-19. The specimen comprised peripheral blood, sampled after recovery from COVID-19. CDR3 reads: CASRQNQPQHF. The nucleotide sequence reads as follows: TGTGCCAGCAGGCAGAATCAGCCCCAGCATTTT.